These 3 T cell receptor beta chains were all obtained from the same sample, sequenced in a study of Ad26.COV2.S vaccination and SARS-CoV-2 variants. Generated by immunoSEQ multiplex PCR, the TCRdb table keeps only in-frame clones and is missing some. Among approximately 410,000 clones listed, 88% were seen once. Treatment specified: roughly 18 received Ad26.COV2.S at low or high dose, single or two shots; roughly five received placebo; per-sample allocation not given. Specimens were obtained on day 63 following the first vaccine or placebo injection. The sample consisted of peripheral blood, taken in a trial of Ad26.COV2.S vaccine versus placebo. The receptors shown here come from a person aged 18 to 65 who received the Ad26.COV2.S COVID-19 vaccine or a placebo.

The chain uses TRBV7-3 and TRBJ1-1; a weak D match, TRBD1 (5 bases). The CDR3 totals 17 residues. CDR1 is SGHTA and CDR2 is FQGTGA in the germline V gene. Trimming pared 1 base from V and 5 bases from J, leaving 20 bases between. The CDR3 protein is CASSLNMGRWGWTEAFF. The CDR3 DNA follows: TGTGCCAGCAGCTTAAATATGGGACGGTGGGGGTGGACTGAAGCTTTCTTT. Supplemented by reference TRBV7-3 and TRBJ1-1, the full variable domain reads GAGVSQTPSNKVTEKGKYVELRCDPISGHTALYWYRQSLGQGPEFLIYFQGTGAADDSGLPNDRFFAVRPEGSVSTLKIQRTERGDSAVYLCASSLNMGRWGWTEAFFGQGTRLTVV.

This chain joins TRBV28 and TRBJ2-5, with no clear D. CDR1 and CDR2 from the germline V gene are MDHEN and SYDVKM. The CDR3 consists of 14 residues. Trimming stripped 2 bases from V and 1 base from J, with 8 bases between. The CDR3, as DNA: TGTGCCAGCAGTTTAGGAGCGATCCAAGAGACCCAGTACTTC. Protein: CASSLGAIQETQYF.

The chain uses TRBV19 and TRBJ2-1; D gene uncertain. V lost 5 bases, J lost 1 base, and 12 bases lay in between. Germline CDR1 LNHDA, CDR2 SQIVND (reference sequence). The CDR3 consists of 15 residues. DNA for the CDR3: TGTGCCAGTAGTCCCGAGTCCTCTTCCTACAATGAGCAGTTCTTC. It is translated as CASSPESSSYNEQFF.